This TCR beta chain was profiled in a study of control samples from healthy donors and cancer patients. Sequenced by immunoSEQ multiplex PCR; TCRdb stores in-frame clones only, minus some. The sample contains some 49,000 clones, around 85% of which appear only once. Losses at the gene ends were 6 bases for V and 7 bases for J; bases not matched to a gene: 7. The CDR3 length is 14 residues. Looked up from germline, CDR1 is SGHAT and CDR2 is FQNNGV. The clonotype comes from a woman in her fifties or sixties with lung cancer. Sequencing was done on a sample of PBMCs. The genes are TRBV11-2 and TRBJ2-1; 9 nucleotides match TRBD1. Written as DNA, the CDR3 is TGTGCCAGCAGATCACCGGGACAGGGAAATGAGCAGTTCTTC. This translates into CASRSPGQGNEQFF.